Each of the 9 T cell receptor beta chains below was sequenced from the same sample in a study of blood T cell repertoires in COVID-19. Produced via immunoSEQ multiplex PCR; TCRdb's table is partial and in-frame only. Of 85,000 to 100,000 clones listed, 75% to 95% were seen once; the top ten hold less than 2%. The material sequenced was peripheral blood. The receptors come from a man between 60 and 70 years old with acute or convalescent COVID-19.

In this sample, this clone turned up once. V and J are TRBV6-1 and TRBJ1-5; D is unresolved. Germline CDR1 MNHNS, CDR2 SASEGT. The CDR3 is 16 residues long. Trimming left V 4 bases short and J 9 bases short, with 22 bases between. The CDR3 DNA is TGTGCCAGCAGTGCATCTGTAGCGGCCGGGAGATTGCCCCAGCATTTT. This codes for CASSASVAAGRLPQHF.

The V gene is TRBV2, the J gene TRBJ2-2; TRBD2 is a possible D gene (5 bases). CDR3 length: 16 amino acids. CDR1 is SNHLY, CDR2 FYNNEI, per germline. V lost 6 bases and J 7 bases, leaving 21 bases between the germline ends. CDR3 loop: CASSLRPSGNGGELFF. The CDR3 coding sequence is TGTGCCAGCAGCCTCAGACCGAGCGGTAATGGCGGGGAGCTGTTTTTT.

This clone was counted at least ten times. This chain connects TRBV15 to TRBJ1-5, with D perhaps TRBD1 (5 bases). The CDR3 length is 18 residues. From germline, CDR1 is LNHNV and CDR2 YYDKDF (reference sequence). The V end was cut by 0 bases, the J end by 1 base, with 16 bases between. CDR3 amino acids: CATSRERRGIKSNQPQHF. CDR3 bases: TGTGCCACCAGCAGAGAGAGGAGGGGCATTAAGAGCAATCAGCCCCAGCATTTT.

Only one count was recorded for this clone. The chain links TRBV5-6 to TRBJ1-1; D is uncertain. The CDR3 consists of 12 residues. The germline gives CDR1 SGHDT, CDR2 YYEEEE. V gave up 5 bases and J gave up 7 bases, with 12 bases separating them. CDR3 DNA: TGTGCCAGCAGAACGAGAACGGGTGAAGCTTTCTTT. Its translation is CASRTRTGEAFF.

In this sample, this clone turned up once. This chain joins TRBV7-9 and TRBJ1-4; 7 nucleotides align to TRBD1. CDR1 is SEHNR, CDR2 FQNEAQ, per germline (reference sequence). The CDR3 has 15 amino acids. V was pared by 2 bases and J by 7 bases, with 7 bases of the junction left unmatched. This CDR3 is CASSLSGQRGEKLFF. The CDR3 nucleotides are TGTGCCAGCAGCTTATCGGGACAGCGAGGTGAAAAACTGTTTTTT.

The chain has TRBV19 and TRBJ1-5; TRBD1 might be the D (5 bases). Between the trimmed V and J ends, which lost 7 bases and 6 bases, there was a span of 19 bases. The CDR3 totals 15 residues. Per germline, CDR1 LNHDA and CDR2 SQIVND (reference sequence). This CDR3 reads CASTYGAGRSQPQHF. As DNA, the CDR3 is TGTGCCAGTACCTATGGGGCAGGGAGGAGTCAGCCCCAGCATTTT.

The sample holds a few counts of this clone. The chain has TRBV10-1 and TRBJ1-2; D not certain. CDR3 length: 13 amino acids. In germline, CDR1 is WNHNN, CDR2 SYGVQD (reference sequence). Trimming left V 3 bases short and J 10 bases short, with 15 bases between. As DNA, the CDR3 is TGCGCCAGCAGTGAAGGGCAGCGGTTGTCCTACACCTTC. Encoded protein: CASSEGQRLSYTF.

The V call is TRBV9, the J call TRBJ1-1; D might be TRBD1 (6 bases). CDR1 is SGDLS, CDR2 YYNGEE, per germline. The CDR3 has 13 residues. V was trimmed by 4 bases and J by 5 bases, leaving 12 bases between them. Written as DNA, the CDR3 is TGTGCCAGCAGCCCAGGGGCAGGAACTGAAGCTTTCTTT. Its translation: CASSPGAGTEAFF.

The rearrangement joins TRBV19 to TRBJ1-1, with D tentatively TRBD1 (5 bases). Trimming left V 1 base short and J 2 bases short, with 11 bases between. Germline V gives CDR1 LNHDA, CDR2 SQIVND (reference sequence). The CDR3 runs 15 residues. In DNA, the CDR3 is TGTGCCAGTAGTATAGGAATGACAGCTAACACTGAAGCTTTCTTT. Its translation is CASSIGMTANTEAFF.